This T cell receptor (beta chain) was retrieved from a study of T cells in Graves' hyperthyroidism and ophthalmopathy. The study, taken as a whole, reports: Ophthalmopathy and stable hyperthyroidism were separated by a 13 V-J model. Most expanded thyroid clonotypes above 0.001 recurred in blood.

For this clonotype: What it recognizes is unknown.

From germline, CDR1 is SEHNR and CDR2 FQNEAQ (reference sequence). The CDR3 consists of 16 residues. Between the trimmed V and J ends, which lost 1 base and 0 bases, there was a span of 10 bases. Graves' hyperthyroidism qualified as stable when ophthalmopathy did not progress within 18 months. Uncontrolled infection, other autoimmune disease, pregnancy or lactation excluded patients. Template material for amplifying TCR beta CDR3 regions consisted of RNA transcripts. A set of HTBI primers served as the primers for a first-round RT-PCR of the TCR CDR3. MiXCR, applied by TCRdb to the multiplex PCR reads, yields one record per CDR3 protein. The sample holds around 420,000 distinct CDR3 sequences, about 15% seen once.

The TCR was taken from a woman younger than 30 with Graves' hyperthyroidism. The V and J genes are TRBV7-9 and TRBJ1-5; D ambiguous. Sequencing input: blood. CDR3 sequence (DNA): TGTGCCAGCAGCTTAGTTACTACTAATAGCAATCAGCCCCAGCATTTT. Amino acid sequence: CASSLVTTNSNQPQHF.